The sequence of this T cell receptor (beta chain) was determined in a study of cytomegalovirus exposure and HLA in healthy donors. The study's findings and limits: In a later analysis, productive TCRs from donors in an Asian-associated ancestry cluster reportedly carried fewer N-insertions than the cohort mean.

In regard to this clone: The antigen is undetermined. Other DNA sequences in this sample translate to the same CDR3.

PCR used 60 Vbeta primers and 13 Jbeta primers. Here immunoSEQ multiplex PCR was the method, and the copy in TCRdb shows in-frame clones only, minus some. In total, the table holds over 80,000 clones. This receptor was taken from a girl between 10 and 17 years old in good health and CMV-seropositive. Sequences were obtained from PBMCs.

The CDR3 DNA is TGTGCCAGCAGATTGACAGGGTCCTACGAGCAGTACTTC. The encoded protein is CASRLTGSYEQYF. V usage is TRBV27 and J usage is TRBJ2-7; 7 bases fit TRBD1. Germline loops: CDR1 MNHEY, CDR2 SMNVEV (reference sequence). The CDR3 has 13 amino acids. The trim removed 6 bases at V and 1 base at J, leaving 3 bases unmatched.